This is a list of T cell receptor beta chains from one sample in a study of cytomegalovirus exposure and HLA in healthy donors. Sequencing was performed with immunoSEQ multiplex PCR; in TCRdb, only in-frame clones are kept and a portion is missing. In the table there are roughly 190,000 clones, approximately 79% of which are singletons. The sample was PBMCs. These receptors all come from a girl between 10 and 17 years old in good health and CMV-seropositive. The CDR3 runs from the conserved cysteine through the conserved F or W. Fields, in order: D gene, J gene, clone size, V gene, CDR3 protein. The D gene is left open where the match is weak. Clone sizes are given selectively: once, few, many, or a class where the clone is expanded.

-	TRBJ2-6	-	TRBV7-8	CASSLGAGGANVLTF
TRBD1	TRBJ2-7	once	TRBV7-6	CASSRTVGGQGNEQYF
-	TRBJ1-2	-	TRBV7-2	CASSPTVNYGYTF
-	TRBJ1-1	-	TRBV7-2	CASSPPWGWNTEAFF
TRBD1	TRBJ1-6	-	TRBV4-3	CASSQETGTGESPLHF
-	TRBJ1-3	-	TRBV30	CAWDRSMSGNTIYF
TRBD1	TRBJ2-2	-	TRBV2	CASSPFSGTGGGLFF
-	TRBJ1-2	-	TRBV29-1	CSVEATAPDGYTF
-	TRBJ1-1	-	TRBV11-2	CASSLKANTEAFF
TRBD1	TRBJ2-1	-	TRBV9	CASSIRQGAGYNEQFF
-	TRBJ2-3	-	TRBV10-2	CASRQVADSTQYF
TRBD1	TRBJ1-2	few	TRBV27	CASSLSADRGVNYGYTF
-	TRBJ2-3	-	TRBV6-5	CASSSPGLVDTQYF
-	TRBJ2-7	once	TRBV10-2	CASLATGGYEQYF
-	TRBJ2-2	-	TRBV30	CAWAGAGELFF
-	TRBJ2-6	-	TRBV5-1	CASSLGGTGANVLTF
-	TRBJ1-5	-	TRBV6-6	CASRSGFNQPQHF
TRBD2	TRBJ2-3	-	TRBV7-9	CASSTTSGSTDTQYF
-	TRBJ1-2	few	TRBV5-5	CASSLGVVAAEGYTF
-	TRBJ2-6	-	TRBV4-3	CASSQDGAVGANVLTF
-	TRBJ2-3	-	TRBV4-3	CASSQTGGLVNTQYF
TRBD1	TRBJ2-3	-	TRBV10-3	CAISAGTGRGGADTQYF